This TCR beta chain was captured by sequencing in a study of OX40 agonist ivuxolimab in advanced cancers. Produced via immunoSEQ multiplex PCR; TCRdb's table is partial and in-frame only. The table lists about 62,000 clones, about four fifths of them singletons. The CDR3 extends over 16 amino acids. The J segment lost 2 bases and the V segment lost 2 bases, leaving 5 bases of the junction unmatched. Germline loops: CDR1 SGHDT, CDR2 YYEEEE. The rearrangement joins TRBV5-6 to TRBJ2-3; 10 nucleotides match TRBD2. The material sequenced was CD4+ or CD8+ T cells sorted from blood, taken in a trial of the OX40 agonist ivuxolimab. This receptor was taken from an adult with an advanced solid tumor such as melanoma, head and neck, liver or kidney cancer. This CDR3 is CASSLTSGILTDTQYF. CDR3 sequence (DNA): TGTGCCAGCAGCTTAACTAGCGGGATACTCACAGATACGCAGTATTTT.